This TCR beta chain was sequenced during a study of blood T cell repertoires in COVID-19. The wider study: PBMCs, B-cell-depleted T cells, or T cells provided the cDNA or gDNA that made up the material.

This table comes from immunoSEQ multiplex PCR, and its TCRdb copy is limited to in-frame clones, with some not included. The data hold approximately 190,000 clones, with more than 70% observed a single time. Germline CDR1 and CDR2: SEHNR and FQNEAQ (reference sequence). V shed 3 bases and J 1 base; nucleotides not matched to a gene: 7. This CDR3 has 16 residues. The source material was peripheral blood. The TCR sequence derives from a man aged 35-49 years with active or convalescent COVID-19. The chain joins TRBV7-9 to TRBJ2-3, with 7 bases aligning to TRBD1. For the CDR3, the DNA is TGTGCCAGCAGCTTTCTGGCAGGACAGGGCACAGATACGCAGTATTTT. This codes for CASSFLAGQGTDTQYF.